This T cell receptor (beta chain) stems from a study of CD8+ T cells in alopecia areata. On the study more broadly: Treatment comprised oral tofacitinib, 5 to 10 mg twice daily, in treated patients.

Following extraction, RNA underwent reverse transcription to cDNA, which served as the sequencing template. The table came from immunoSEQ multiplex PCR; TCRdb's copy has only in-frame clones and leaves some out. The table lists about 120,000 clones, less than 60% of them singletons. On this clone: As yet, its antigen is unknown.

V lost 8 bases and J lost 5, with 6 bases in between. Looked up from germline, CDR1 is MDHEN and CDR2 is SYDVKM. The CDR3 is made up of 10 amino acids. Findings and limits, study-wide: Tissue-resident alphabeta T cells belonging to normal skin likewise get sequenced within scalp specimens.

The treatment is: oral pan-JAK inhibitor, 5-10 mg twice daily. Lesional scalp tissue (obtained by punch biopsy) and peripheral blood were collected from alopecia areata patients. Sequencing was performed on CD4+ T cells sorted from blood, taken at week 24, from a patient treated with tofacitinib. The receptor was derived from a human donor with alopecia areata. This chain connects TRBV28 to TRBJ2-5; tentatively, D is TRBD1 or TRBD2 (5 bases each). Here the CDR3 DNA reads TGTGCCAGCTGGGGGGAGACCCAGTACTTC. Its translation: CASWGETQYF.